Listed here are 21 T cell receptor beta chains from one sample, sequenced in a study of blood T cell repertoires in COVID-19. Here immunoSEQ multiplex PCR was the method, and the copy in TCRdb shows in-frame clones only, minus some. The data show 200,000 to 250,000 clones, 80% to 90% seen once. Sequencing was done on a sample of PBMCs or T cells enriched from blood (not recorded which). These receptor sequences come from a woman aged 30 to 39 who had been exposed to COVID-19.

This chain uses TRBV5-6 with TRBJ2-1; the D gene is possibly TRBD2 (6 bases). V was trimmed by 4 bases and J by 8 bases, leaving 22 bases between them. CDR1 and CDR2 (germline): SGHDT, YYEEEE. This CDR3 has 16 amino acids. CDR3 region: CASSTLSAGWMDEQFF. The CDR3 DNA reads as TGTGCCAGCAGCACACTTAGCGCGGGGTGGATGGATGAGCAGTTCTTC.

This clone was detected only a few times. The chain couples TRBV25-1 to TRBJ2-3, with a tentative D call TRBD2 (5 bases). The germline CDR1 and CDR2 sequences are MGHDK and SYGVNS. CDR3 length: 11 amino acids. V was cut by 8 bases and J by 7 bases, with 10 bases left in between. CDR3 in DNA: TGTGCCAGCCGGAGAGGGAATACGCAGTATTTT. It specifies CASRRGNTQYF.

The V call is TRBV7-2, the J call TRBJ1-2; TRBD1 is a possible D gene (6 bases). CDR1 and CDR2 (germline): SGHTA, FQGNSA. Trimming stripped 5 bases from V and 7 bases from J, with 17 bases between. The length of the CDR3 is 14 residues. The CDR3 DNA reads TGTGCCAGCAGCCCACAGGGTTTCAGGTCTGGCTACACCTTC. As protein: CASSPQGFRSGYTF.

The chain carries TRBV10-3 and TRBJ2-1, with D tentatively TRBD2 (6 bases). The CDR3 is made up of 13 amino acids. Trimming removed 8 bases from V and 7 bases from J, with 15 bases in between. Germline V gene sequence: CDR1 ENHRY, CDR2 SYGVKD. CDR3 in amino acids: CAIASGEINEQFF. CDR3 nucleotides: TGTGCCATCGCCTCGGGAGAAATTAATGAGCAGTTCTTC.

CDR3 in DNA: TGTGCCACCGTGGAACAGGGGGCCGGAGAGACCCAGTACTTC. The encoded protein is CATVEQGAGETQYF. The chain carries TRBV6-5 and TRBJ2-5; 9 nucleotides align to TRBD1. V was pared by 10 bases and J by 4 bases, with 10 bases of the junction left unmatched. CDR1 is MNHEY, CDR2 SVGAGI, per germline. CDR3 length: 14 amino acids.

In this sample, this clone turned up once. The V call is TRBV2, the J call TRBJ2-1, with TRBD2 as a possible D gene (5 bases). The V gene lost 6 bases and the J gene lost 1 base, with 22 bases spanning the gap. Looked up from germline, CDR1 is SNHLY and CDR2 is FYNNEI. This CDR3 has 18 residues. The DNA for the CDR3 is TGTGCCAGCAGCCTCCCCAGATCGAGGGCCCCGTCCTACAATGAGCAGTTCTTC. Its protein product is CASSLPRSRAPSYNEQFF.

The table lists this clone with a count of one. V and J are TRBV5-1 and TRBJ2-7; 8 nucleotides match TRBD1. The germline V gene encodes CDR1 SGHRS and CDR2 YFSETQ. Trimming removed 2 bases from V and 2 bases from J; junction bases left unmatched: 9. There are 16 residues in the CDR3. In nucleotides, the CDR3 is TGCGCCAGCAGCTTCGGACGGGACAGGATCCCCTACGAGCAGTACTTC. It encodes CASSFGRDRIPYEQYF.

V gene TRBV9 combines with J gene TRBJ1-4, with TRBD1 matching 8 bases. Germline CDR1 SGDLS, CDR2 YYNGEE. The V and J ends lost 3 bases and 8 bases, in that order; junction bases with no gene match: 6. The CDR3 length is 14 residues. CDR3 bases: TGTGCCAGCAGCGGAGGACAGGGTGGCGAAAAACTGTTTTTT. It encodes CASSGGQGGEKLFF.

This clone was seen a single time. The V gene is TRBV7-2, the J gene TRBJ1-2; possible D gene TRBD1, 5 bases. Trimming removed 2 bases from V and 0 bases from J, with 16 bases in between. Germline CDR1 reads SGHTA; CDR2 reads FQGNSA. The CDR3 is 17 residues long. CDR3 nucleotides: TGTGCCAGCAGCTTAATCGCGGGACTTTTTACTAACTATGGCTACACCTTC. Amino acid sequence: CASSLIAGLFTNYGYTF.

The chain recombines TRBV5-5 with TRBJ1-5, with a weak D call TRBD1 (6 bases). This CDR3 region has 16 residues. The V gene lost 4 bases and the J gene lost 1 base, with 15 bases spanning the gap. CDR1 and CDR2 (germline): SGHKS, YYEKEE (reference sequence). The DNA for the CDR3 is TGTGCCAGCAGCGGGCGAGGGGGGGCGAGCAATCAGCCCCAGCATTTT. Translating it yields CASSGRGGASNQPQHF. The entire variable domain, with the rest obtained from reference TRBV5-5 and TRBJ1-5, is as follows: DAGVTQSPTHLIKTRGQQVTLRCSPISGHKSVSWYQQVLGQGPQFIFQYYEKEERGRGNFPDRFSARQFPNYSSELNVNALLLGDSALYLCASSGRGGASNQPQHFGDGTRLSIL.

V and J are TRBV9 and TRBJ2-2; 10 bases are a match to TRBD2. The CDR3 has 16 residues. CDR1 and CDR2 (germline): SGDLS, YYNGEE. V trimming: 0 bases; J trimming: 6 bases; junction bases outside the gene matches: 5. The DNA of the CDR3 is TGTGCCAGCAGCGTAGTCCCTAGCGGGAGAGCCGGGGAGCTGTTTTTT. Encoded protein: CASSVVPSGRAGELFF.

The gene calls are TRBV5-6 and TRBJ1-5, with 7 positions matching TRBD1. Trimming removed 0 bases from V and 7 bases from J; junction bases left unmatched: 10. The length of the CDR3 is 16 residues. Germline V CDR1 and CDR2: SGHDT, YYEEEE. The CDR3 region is CASSLGTGVGGQPQHF. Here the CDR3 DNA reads TGTGCCAGCAGCTTGGGGACAGGAGTTGGTGGACAGCCCCAGCATTTT.

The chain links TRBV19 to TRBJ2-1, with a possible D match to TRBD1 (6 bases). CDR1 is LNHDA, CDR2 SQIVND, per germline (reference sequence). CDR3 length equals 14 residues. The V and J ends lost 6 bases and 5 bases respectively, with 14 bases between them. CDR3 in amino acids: CASSVTGINNEQFF. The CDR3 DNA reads TGTGCCAGTAGCGTGACAGGAATTAACAATGAGCAGTTCTTC.

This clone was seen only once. The CDR3 DNA is TGTGCCAGCAGCCAAGCACTCCTAGCGGGCGAGCAGTACTTC. It is translated as CASSQALLAGEQYF. The chain has TRBV14 and TRBJ2-7, with 8 bases identical to TRBD2. J was trimmed by 6 bases and V by 1 base; bases with no gene match: 5. CDR1 and CDR2 from the germline V gene are SGHDN and FVKESK. CDR3 length: 14 residues.

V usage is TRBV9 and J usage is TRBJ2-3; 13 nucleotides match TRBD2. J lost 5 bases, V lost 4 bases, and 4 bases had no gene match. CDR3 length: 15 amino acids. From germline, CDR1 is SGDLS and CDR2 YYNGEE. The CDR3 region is CASSSTSGRGDTQYF. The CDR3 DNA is TGTGCCAGCAGCTCCACTAGCGGGAGGGGAGATACGCAGTATTTT.

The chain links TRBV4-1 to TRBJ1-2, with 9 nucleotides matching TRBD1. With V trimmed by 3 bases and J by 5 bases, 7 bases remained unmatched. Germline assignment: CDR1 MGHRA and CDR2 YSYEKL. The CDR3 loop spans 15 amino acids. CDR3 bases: TGCGCCAGCAGCCAGACCACAGGGGGCGCTTATGGCTACACCTTC. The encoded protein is CASSQTTGGAYGYTF.

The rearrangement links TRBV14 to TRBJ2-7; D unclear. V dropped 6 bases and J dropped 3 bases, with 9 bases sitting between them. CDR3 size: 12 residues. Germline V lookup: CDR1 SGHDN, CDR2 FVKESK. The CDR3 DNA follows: TGTGCCAGCAGTTCGAGTTACTACGAGCAGTACTTC. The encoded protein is CASSSSYYEQYF.

The CDR3 DNA is TGTGCCAGCAGTTTGACAGCCCCGCACGAGCAGTACTTC. It yields the protein CASSLTAPHEQYF. The rearrangement uses TRBV28 and TRBJ2-7; tentatively, D is TRBD1 (5 bases). The CDR3 length is 13 residues. Trimming stripped 3 bases from V and 5 bases from J, with 11 bases between. Germline V gene lookup returns CDR1 MDHEN and CDR2 SYDVKM.

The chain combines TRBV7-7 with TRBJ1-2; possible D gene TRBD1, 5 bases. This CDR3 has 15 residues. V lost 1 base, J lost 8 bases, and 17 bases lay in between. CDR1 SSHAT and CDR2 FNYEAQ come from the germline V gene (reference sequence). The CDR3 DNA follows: TGTGCCAGCAGCTTAGTTTCAGGGCCCCTATTCGGCTACACCTTC. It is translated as CASSLVSGPLFGYTF.

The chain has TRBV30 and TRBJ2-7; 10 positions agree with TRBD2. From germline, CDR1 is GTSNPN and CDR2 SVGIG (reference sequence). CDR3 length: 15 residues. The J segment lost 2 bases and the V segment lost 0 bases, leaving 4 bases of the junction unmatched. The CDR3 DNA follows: TGTGCCTGGAGTGTGGGAGCGGGAGGGACCTACGAGCAGTACTTC. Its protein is CAWSVGAGGTYEQYF.

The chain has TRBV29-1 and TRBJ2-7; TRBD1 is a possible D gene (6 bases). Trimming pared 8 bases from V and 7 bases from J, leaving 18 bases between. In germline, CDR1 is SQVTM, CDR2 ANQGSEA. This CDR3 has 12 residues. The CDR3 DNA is TGCAGCACTCAACAGGGCATAGGGGAGCAGTACTTC. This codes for CSTQQGIGEQYF.